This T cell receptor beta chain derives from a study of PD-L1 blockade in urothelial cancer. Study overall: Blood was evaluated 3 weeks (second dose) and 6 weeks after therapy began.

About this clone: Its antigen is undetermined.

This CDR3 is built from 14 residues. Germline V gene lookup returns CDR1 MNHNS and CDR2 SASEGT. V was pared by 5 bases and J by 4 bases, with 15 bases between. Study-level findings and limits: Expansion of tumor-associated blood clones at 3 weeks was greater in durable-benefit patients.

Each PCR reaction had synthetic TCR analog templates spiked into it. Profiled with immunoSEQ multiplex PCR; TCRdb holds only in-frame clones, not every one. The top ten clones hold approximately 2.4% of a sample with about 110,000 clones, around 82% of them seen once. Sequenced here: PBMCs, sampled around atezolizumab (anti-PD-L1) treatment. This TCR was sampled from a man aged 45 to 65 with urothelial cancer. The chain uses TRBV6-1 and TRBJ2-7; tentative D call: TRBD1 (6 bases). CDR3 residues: CASSPTGFAYEQYF. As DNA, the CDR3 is TGTGCCAGCAGTCCTACAGGGTTTGCGTACGAGCAGTACTTC.